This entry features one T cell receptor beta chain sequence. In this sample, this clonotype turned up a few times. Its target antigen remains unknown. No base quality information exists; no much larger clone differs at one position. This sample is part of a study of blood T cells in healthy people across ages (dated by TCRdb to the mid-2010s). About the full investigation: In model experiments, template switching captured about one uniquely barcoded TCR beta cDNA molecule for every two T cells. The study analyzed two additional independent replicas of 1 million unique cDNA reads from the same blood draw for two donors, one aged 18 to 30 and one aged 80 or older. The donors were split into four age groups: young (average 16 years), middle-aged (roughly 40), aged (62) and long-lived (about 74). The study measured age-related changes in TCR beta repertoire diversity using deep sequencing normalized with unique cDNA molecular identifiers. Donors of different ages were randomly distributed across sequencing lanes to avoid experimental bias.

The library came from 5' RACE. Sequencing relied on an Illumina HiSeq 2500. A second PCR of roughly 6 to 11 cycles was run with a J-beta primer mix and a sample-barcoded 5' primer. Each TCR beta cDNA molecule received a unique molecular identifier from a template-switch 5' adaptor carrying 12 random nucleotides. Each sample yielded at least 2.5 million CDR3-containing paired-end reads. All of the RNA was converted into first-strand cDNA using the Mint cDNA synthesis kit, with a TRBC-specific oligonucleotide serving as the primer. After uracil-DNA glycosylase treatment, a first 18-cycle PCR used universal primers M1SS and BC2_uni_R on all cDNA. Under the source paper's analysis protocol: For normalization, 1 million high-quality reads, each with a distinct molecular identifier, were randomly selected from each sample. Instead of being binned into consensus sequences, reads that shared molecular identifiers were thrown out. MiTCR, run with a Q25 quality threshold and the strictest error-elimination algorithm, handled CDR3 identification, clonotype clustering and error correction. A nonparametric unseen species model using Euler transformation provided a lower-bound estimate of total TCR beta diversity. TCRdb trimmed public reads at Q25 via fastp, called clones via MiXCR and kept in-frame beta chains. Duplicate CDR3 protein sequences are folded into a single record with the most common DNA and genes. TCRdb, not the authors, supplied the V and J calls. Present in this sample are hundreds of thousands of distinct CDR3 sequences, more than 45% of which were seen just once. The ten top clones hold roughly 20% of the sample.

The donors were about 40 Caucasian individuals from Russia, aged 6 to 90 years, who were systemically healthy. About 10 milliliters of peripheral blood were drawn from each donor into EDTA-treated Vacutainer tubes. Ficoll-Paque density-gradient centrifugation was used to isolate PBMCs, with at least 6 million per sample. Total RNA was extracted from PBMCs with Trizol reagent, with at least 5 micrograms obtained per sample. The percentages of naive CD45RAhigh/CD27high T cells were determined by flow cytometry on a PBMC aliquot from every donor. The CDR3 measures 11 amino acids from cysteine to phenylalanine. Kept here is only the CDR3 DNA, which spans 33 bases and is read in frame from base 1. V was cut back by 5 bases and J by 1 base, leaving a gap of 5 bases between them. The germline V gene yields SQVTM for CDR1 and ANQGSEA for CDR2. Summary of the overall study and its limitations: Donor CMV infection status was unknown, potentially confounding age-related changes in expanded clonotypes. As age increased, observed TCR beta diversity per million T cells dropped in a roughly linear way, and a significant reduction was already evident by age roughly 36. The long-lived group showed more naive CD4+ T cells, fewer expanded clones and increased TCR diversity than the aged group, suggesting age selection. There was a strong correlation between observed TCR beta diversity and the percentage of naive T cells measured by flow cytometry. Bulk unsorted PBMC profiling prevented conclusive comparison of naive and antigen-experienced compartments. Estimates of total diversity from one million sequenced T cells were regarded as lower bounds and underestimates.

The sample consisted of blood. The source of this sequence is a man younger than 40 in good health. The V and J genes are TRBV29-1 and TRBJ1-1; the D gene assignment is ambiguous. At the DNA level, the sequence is TGCAGCGTTAAGGAGAACACTGAAGCTTTCTTT. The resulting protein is CSVKENTEAFF.